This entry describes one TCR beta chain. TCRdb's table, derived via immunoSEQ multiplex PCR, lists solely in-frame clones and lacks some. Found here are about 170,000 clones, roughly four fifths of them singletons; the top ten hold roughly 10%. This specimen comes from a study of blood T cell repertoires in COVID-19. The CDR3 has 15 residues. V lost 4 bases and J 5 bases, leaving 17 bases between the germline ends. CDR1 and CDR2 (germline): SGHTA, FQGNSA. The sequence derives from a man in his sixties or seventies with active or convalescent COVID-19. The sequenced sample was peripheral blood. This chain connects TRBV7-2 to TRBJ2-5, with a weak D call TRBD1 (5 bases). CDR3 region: CASSSQGRDRETQYF. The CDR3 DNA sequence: TGTGCCAGCAGCTCCCAAGGCAGGGATCGGGAGACCCAGTACTTC.